The text below deals with one T cell receptor (beta chain). This sample is drawn from a study of patients and donors after allogeneic stem cell transplantation. V lost 2 bases to trimming and J lost 4 bases, with 9 bases between them. CDR1 and CDR2 (germline): SGHDT, YYEEEE. The CDR3 is 13 amino acids. TCRdb used MiXCR to reprocess the RT-PCR reads, holding one entry per CDR3 protein. This sample yields 410,000 or so distinct CDR3 sequences, of which roughly 17% are seen a single time; less than 8% belongs to the top ten. The rearrangement uses TRBV5-6 and TRBJ2-5; D gene unclear. The TCR was taken from a human donor who was either an allogeneic HSCT recipient or a stem cell or donor lymphocyte infusion donor (not recorded which). It is not recorded whose cells these are; they may come from a transplant donor. The material sequenced was blood, either unsorted or a sorted T cell fraction (not recorded which). CDR3 bases: TGTGCCAGCAGCTTAGCCAGCAGAGAGACCCAGTACTTC. Translating gives CASSLASRETQYF.